The 28 T cell receptor beta chains given below trace back to one sample, sequenced in a study of Graves' ophthalmopathy and Graves' hyperthyroidism. Amplification of the TCR beta CDR3 regions used RNA transcripts (as template). Second-round multiplex PCR came after first-round RT-PCR with HTBI primers. One entry per CDR3 protein, called by TCRdb with MiXCR from the multiplex PCR reads. The sample lists about 1.1 million distinct CDR3 sequences, roughly two fifths occurring once. What was sequenced was peripheral blood or thyroid tissue (not recorded which). The receptors derive from an adult man with Graves' hyperthyroidism.

The chain couples TRBV15 to TRBJ1-2; 10 bases match TRBD1. Germline assignment: CDR1 LNHNV and CDR2 YYDKDF (reference sequence). V gave up 11 bases and J gave up 0 bases; unmatched junction bases: 3. This CDR3 region has 13 residues. The CDR3 protein is CAPGQGPNYGYTF. The CDR3 DNA reads TGTGCCCCGGGACAGGGGCCTAACTATGGCTACACCTTC.

This chain uses TRBV11-1 with TRBJ2-7; D not resolved. Germline V gives CDR1 SGHAT, CDR2 FQDESV (reference sequence). Trimming took 1 base from V and 7 from J, leaving 17 bases between them. This CDR3 region has 15 residues. As DNA, the CDR3 is TGTGCCAGCAGCTTAGTCGACTCACACTTTAATGAGCAGTACTTC. Translated: CASSLVDSHFNEQYF.

The V call is TRBV11-2, the J call TRBJ2-5, with 7 bases fitting TRBD2. The junction had 9 bases not matched to a gene; V was cut back by 5 bases and J by 6 bases. The length of the CDR3 is 14 residues. Germline values: CDR1 SGHAT, CDR2 FQNNGV. CDR3 region: CASSASGRVKTQYF. CDR3 coding DNA: TGTGCCAGCAGCGCGAGTGGGAGGGTGAAGACCCAGTACTTC.

The chain combines TRBV5-6 with TRBJ1-1; D ambiguous. In germline, CDR1 is SGHDT, CDR2 YYEEEE. The CDR3 has 15 residues. Trimming removed 2 bases at V and 1 base at J, with 12 bases between. For the CDR3, the DNA is TGTGCCAGCAGCTTTAGAGCCAGGAGGAACACTGAAGCTTTCTTT. This sequence encodes CASSFRARRNTEAFF.

This clonotype has ten or more counts. V gene TRBV25-1 combines with J gene TRBJ2-7; 8 bases are a match to TRBD2. The length of the CDR3 is 15 residues. Germline lookup yields CDR1 MGHDK and CDR2 SYGVNS. Trimming at V came to 7 bases and at J to 0 bases, leaving 8 bases not matched to a gene. Here the CDR3 DNA reads TGTGCCAGCACGGCCGTGGCGGGGGGCTCCTACGAGCAGTACTTC. Protein sequence: CASTAVAGGSYEQYF.

J is TRBJ2-2 and V is TRBV15; TRBD2 aligns across 7 bases. The CDR3 totals 16 residues. Germline trimming cut 0 bases from V and 7 bases from J; bases unmatched to any gene: 8. Per germline, CDR1 LNHNV and CDR2 YYDKDF (reference sequence). Here the CDR3 reads CATSRDLQTSIGELFF. The DNA of the CDR3 is TGTGCCACCAGCAGAGATCTTCAGACTAGCATCGGGGAGCTGTTTTTT.

In this sample, this clonotype turned up many times. The chain is built from TRBV28 and TRBJ1-2; D remains unclear. V was clipped by 7 bases and J by 3 bases, with 9 bases between them. CDR1 is MDHEN and CDR2 is SYDVKM in the germline V gene. CDR3 length: 12 residues. CDR3 region: CASTKGDYGYTF. CDR3 DNA: TGTGCCAGCACCAAGGGTGACTATGGCTACACCTTC.

This clonotype occurred a few times. The chain employs TRBV7-8 and TRBJ1-5, with TRBD1 identical over 7 bases. V gave up 5 bases and J gave up 6 bases; unmatched junction bases: 7. The CDR3 has 14 residues. The V gene's germline CDR1 is SGHVS and CDR2 FQNEAQ. The DNA for the CDR3 is TGTGCCAGCAGCCATAGACAGGGAGTTCAGCCCCAGCATTTT. As protein: CASSHRQGVQPQHF.

J is TRBJ2-5 and V is TRBV10-2; 13 positions match TRBD2. The CDR3 runs 16 residues. Germline values: CDR1 WSHSY, CDR2 SAAADI. The V and J ends lost 6 bases and 6 bases, in that order; junction bases with no gene match: 10. This CDR3 is CASRQGGLAGEKTQYF. The CDR3 nucleotides are TGCGCCAGCAGACAGGGTGGACTAGCGGGAGAAAAGACCCAGTACTTC.

This clonotype was seen repeatedly, ten times or more. The chain uses TRBV7-9 and TRBJ1-3; D gene uncertain. The V gene's germline CDR1 is SEHNR and CDR2 FQNEAQ (reference sequence). CDR3 length: 11 residues. Trimming shortened V by 8 bases and J by 3 bases, and 5 bases separated the two germline ends. CDR3 residues: CASPDGNTIYF. The CDR3, as DNA: TGTGCCAGCCCAGATGGAAACACCATATATTTT.

The chain employs TRBV4-3 and TRBJ1-5; a weak D match, TRBD1 (5 bases). V was clipped by 0 bases and J by 3 bases, with 12 bases between them. The CDR3 runs to 16 residues. The germline V gene has CDR1 LGHNA and CDR2 YSLEER. In DNA, the CDR3 is TGCGCCAGCAGCCAAGAAGTACAAGGGGCCAATCAGCCCCAGCATTTT. Protein sequence: CASSQEVQGANQPQHF.

The rearrangement links TRBV12-3 or TRBV12-4 to TRBJ1-3, with D perhaps matching TRBD1 (5 bases). Trimming took 3 bases from V and 1 from J, leaving 10 bases between them. The CDR3 extends over 15 amino acids. The CDR3 DNA reads as TGTGCCAGCAGTTTGATGGGGGGTTCTGGAAACACCATATATTTT. Protein sequence: CASSLMGGSGNTIYF.

This clonotype was recorded at least ten times. Relative to the germline gene, one junction end is altered; a read error may explain this. The V call is TRBV7-9, the J call TRBJ2-6; D is unresolved. CDR3 length: 14 amino acids. Germline loops: CDR1 SEHNR, CDR2 FQNEAQ (reference sequence). DNA of the CDR3: TGCGCCAGCAGCTTCACCTCTGGGGCCAACGTCCTGACTTTC. Its protein product is CASSFTSGANVLTF.

The CDR3 DNA is TGTGCCAGCAGCTTAGATTCCCCGGGACCCTTCTCCTACGAGCAGTACTTC. As protein: CASSLDSPGPFSYEQYF. This chain links TRBV11-2 with TRBJ2-7, with D perhaps TRBD1 or TRBD2 (5 bases each). Germline CDR1 is SGHAT and CDR2 is FQNNGV. The CDR3 sequence is 17 residues long. Trimming shortened V by 0 bases and J by 0 bases, and 15 bases separated the two germline ends.

This clonotype was seen more than once but under ten times. V usage is TRBV28 and J usage is TRBJ2-6; D is unclear. The CDR3 has 16 residues. Per germline, CDR1 MDHEN and CDR2 SYDVKM. Trimming took 11 bases from V and 0 from J, leaving 17 bases between them. The CDR3 nucleotides read TGTGCCTGCACCGGGTCTTACATCTCTGGGGCCAACGTCCTGACTTTC. It yields the protein CACTGSYISGANVLTF.

This clonotype came up many times. The chain links TRBV12-3 or TRBV12-4 to TRBJ1-5, with D unclear. V was shortened by 5 bases and J by 7 bases, with 15 bases between the two germline ends. This CDR3 is built from 14 residues. The CDR3 is CASSGGIGEQPQHF. Here the CDR3 DNA reads TGTGCCAGCAGTGGAGGGATTGGGGAACAGCCCCAGCATTTT.

Ten or more counts support this clonotype. V gene TRBV9 combines with J gene TRBJ1-5; tentatively, D is TRBD1 (5 bases). The CDR3 is 14 residues long. The ends were cut back, 3 bases at V and 3 bases at J, with 10 bases in the middle. Germline values: CDR1 SGDLS, CDR2 YYNGEE. CDR3 sequence reads: CASSEGPNNQPQHF. The DNA of the CDR3 is TGTGCCAGCAGCGAGGGGCCAAACAATCAGCCCCAGCATTTT.

This clonotype was seen at least ten times. The chain employs TRBV2 and TRBJ2-7; 8 bases agree with TRBD1. V was clipped by 10 bases and J by 7 bases; unmatched bases: 12. Germline values: CDR1 SNHLY, CDR2 FYNNEI. This CDR3 has 13 amino acids. CDR3 residues: CATTRDRGGEQYF. The CDR3 region has the DNA TGTGCCACCACCCGAGACAGGGGTGGTGAGCAGTACTTC.

Ten or more counts support this clonotype. The chain combines TRBV9 with TRBJ2-7; D is ambiguous. V lost 4 bases and J lost 3, with 17 bases in between. Germline V lookup: CDR1 SGDLS, CDR2 YYNGEE. This CDR3 contains 15 residues. CDR3 in DNA: TGTGCCAGCAGCCCGCGTGGGCCACCTAACTACGAGCAGTACTTC. Translated: CASSPRGPPNYEQYF.

This clonotype was recorded at least ten times. The CDR3 reads CASSLTGLNSPLHF. The CDR3 DNA reads as TGTGCCAGCAGTCTGACAGGTTTGAATTCACCCCTCCACTTT. The chain uses TRBV12-3 or TRBV12-4 and TRBJ1-6; tentatively, D is TRBD1 (6 bases). This CDR3 contains 14 residues. Trimming shortened V by 5 bases and J by 7 bases, and 12 bases separated the two germline ends.

Comments on this clonotype: One base away lies a much larger clone, so this may be a sequencing read error. The CDR3 region is CASSLRNSGLTEAFF. In DNA, the CDR3 is TGTGCCAGCAGCTTAAGGAACAGCGGGCTCACTGAAGCTTTCTTT. The chain employs TRBV7-3 and TRBJ1-1; no clear D. This CDR3 comprises 15 residues. Germline CDR1 and CDR2: SGHTA and FQGTGA. V lost 1 base, J lost 4 bases, and 13 bases lay in between.

This clonotype has a count of ten or more. The V and J genes are TRBV7-2 and TRBJ1-5; tentative D call: TRBD1 (5 bases). Trimming removed 5 bases at V and 0 bases at J, with 14 bases between. Germline CDR1 SGHTA, CDR2 FQGNSA. This CDR3 has 16 amino acids. Here the CDR3 DNA reads TGTGCCAGCAGCCCGTCGACAGAGTATAGCAATCAGCCCCAGCATTTT. Amino acids: CASSPSTEYSNQPQHF. Full variable domain (remainder filled in from reference TRBV7-2 and TRBJ1-5): GAGVSQSPSNKVTEKGKDVELRCDPISGHTALYWYRQSLGQGLEFLIYFQGNSAPDKSGLPSDRFSAERTGGSVSTLTIQRTQQEDSAVYLCASSPSTEYSNQPQHFGDGTRLSIL.

The chain is built from TRBV12-3 or TRBV12-4 and TRBJ2-7; no reliable D call. Between the trimmed V and J ends, which lost 1 base and 3 bases, there was a span of 13 bases. The CDR3 is 15 amino acids. The CDR3 loop is CASSLVPVQDYEQYF. The CDR3 DNA reads as TGTGCCAGCAGTTTAGTACCAGTCCAAGACTACGAGCAGTACTTC.

This clonotype was counted many times. The gene calls are TRBV7-8 and TRBJ2-7, with TRBD1 identical over 7 bases. This CDR3 is built from 15 residues. CDR1 is SGHVS, CDR2 FQNEAQ, per germline. The V segment lost 4 bases and the J segment 1 base; nucleotides outside the gene matches: 7. The DNA of the CDR3 is TGTGCCAGCAGCTCTGGACAGGCCCATTCCTACGAGCAGTACTTC. Amino acid sequence: CASSSGQAHSYEQYF.

The chain couples TRBV7-8 to TRBJ2-7; unclear D gene. V was shortened by 4 bases and J by 5 bases, with 12 bases between the two germline ends. Looked up from germline, CDR1 is SGHVS and CDR2 is FQNEAQ. The CDR3 covers 13 residues. CDR3: CASSSHGRDEQYF. The CDR3 DNA follows: TGTGCCAGCAGCTCACACGGACGCGACGAGCAGTACTTC.

There are many counts of this clonotype. The chain combines TRBV20-1 with TRBJ2-2; D perhaps matches TRBD2 (6 bases). This CDR3 contains 15 residues. V shed 2 bases and J shed 0 bases, with 10 bases lying between them. CDR1 is DFQATT and CDR2 is SNEGSKA in the germline V gene (reference sequence). Here the CDR3 reads CSARSPGANTGELFF. CDR3 bases: TGCAGTGCTAGATCTCCGGGGGCGAACACCGGGGAGCTGTTTTTT.

This clonotype was counted at least ten times. The gene calls are TRBV20-1 and TRBJ1-6; 8 nucleotides match TRBD1. Trimming cost V 0 bases and J 11 bases; bases outside gene matches: 9. This CDR3 spans 15 amino acids. The germline V gene encodes CDR1 DFQATT and CDR2 SNEGSKA (reference sequence). CDR3 nucleotides: TGCAGTGCTAGAGATCCCAGCAGGGGGCTTGCACCCCTCCACTTT. Translation: CSARDPSRGLAPLHF.

The rearrangement uses TRBV10-3 and TRBJ2-7; TRBD1 might be the D (6 bases). Trimming removed 6 bases at V and 0 bases at J, with 9 bases between. CDR3 size: 13 residues. CDR1 and CDR2 from the germline V gene are ENHRY and SYGVKD. The CDR3 DNA reads as TGTGCCATCAGCAAACAGGGCTCCTACGAGCAGTACTTC. Protein: CAISKQGSYEQYF.